These T cell receptor beta chains were read from a single sample in a study of response to subunit inactivated influenza vaccine. Each CDR3 protein is one row after TCRdb ran MiXCR on the RT-PCR reads. The data show 500,000 or so distinct CDR3 sequences, approximately 15% seen once. The material was CD4+ T cells sorted from PBMCs, obtained less than 30 months after vaccination. The source is a man aged 50 to 69 who received an inactivated influenza vaccine. Each CDR3 is given with its conserved first and last residue. The D gene is left open where the match is weak. Where a row states a size, it is once, few, many or the class of an expanded clone; other rows omit it.

TRBV20-1	TRBJ2-1	14	.	many	CSARYGSLGNEQFF	TGCAGTGCTAGATACGGATCACTAGGCAATGAGCAGTTCTTC
TRBV27	TRBJ2-1	13	.	few	CASSRPWDHEQFF	TGTGCCAGCAGTCGACCCTGGGACCATGAGCAGTTCTTC
TRBV27	TRBJ2-7	15	TRBD1	.	CASSLRDRGTYEQYF	TGTGCCAGCAGTTTACGGGACAGGGGGACGTACGAGCAGTACTTC
TRBV20-1	TRBJ2-7	13	.	few	CSATGRAAYEQYF	TGCAGTGCAACTGGTCGGGCAGCCTACGAGCAGTACTTC
TRBV7-2	TRBJ2-7	15	TRBD2	few	CASSLFTGGTNEQYF	TGTGCCAGCAGCTTATTTACCGGGGGGACCAACGAGCAGTACTTC
TRBV3-1	TRBJ2-5	15	.	.	CASSQDPRGLETQYF	TGTGCCAGCAGCCAAGACCCCAGGGGCTTAGAGACCCAGTACTTC
TRBV5-1	TRBJ2-5	14	.	.	CASSYGGQEETQYF	TGCGCCAGCAGCTACGGGGGTCAAGAAGAGACCCAGTACTTC
TRBV3-1	TRBJ1-1	12	.	few	CASSQHAAEAFF	TGTGCCAGCAGCCAGCACGCGGCTGAAGCTTTCTTT
TRBV12-3/TRBV12-4	TRBJ2-2	13	.	many	CASSHRDAGELFF	TGTGCCAGCAGTCACAGGGATGCCGGGGAGCTGTTTTTT
TRBV20-1	TRBJ1-1	14	.	few	CSARMGAMNTEAFF	TGCAGTGCTAGAATGGGGGCGATGAACACTGAAGCTTTCTTT
TRBV9	TRBJ2-2	16	TRBD2	few	CASSVAPSGDTGELFF	TGTGCCAGCAGCGTAGCCCCCAGCGGGGACACCGGGGAGCTGTTTTTT
TRBV18	TRBJ1-5	15	.	.	CASSPPESGYQPQHF	TGTGCCAGCTCACCACCGGAATCAGGCTATCAGCCCCAGCATTTT
TRBV5-1	TRBJ1-1	14	TRBD1	many	CASSPGTANTEAFF	TGCGCCAGCAGCCCGGGGACAGCGAACACTGAAGCTTTCTTT
TRBV18	TRBJ1-4	12	.	few	CASSAVREKLFF	TGTGCCAGCTCAGCAGTCCGGGAAAAACTGTTTTTT
TRBV7-2	TRBJ2-7	16	.	few	CASSLDSAGRTYEQYF	TGTGCCAGCAGCTTAGATTCTGCAGGGAGGACCTACGAGCAGTACTTC
TRBV5-1	TRBJ2-5	16	TRBD2	few	CASSTGLAGTQETQYF	TGCGCCAGCAGCACCGGACTAGCGGGGACCCAAGAGACCCAGTACTTC
TRBV9	TRBJ2-1	14	.	few	CASSVVRSSNEQFF	TGTGCCAGCAGCGTAGTGCGTAGCAGCAATGAGCAGTTCTTC
TRBV12-3/TRBV12-4	TRBJ1-1	12	TRBD1	medium-sized	CASSFGQAEAFF	TGTGCCAGCAGTTTCGGACAGGCTGAAGCTTTCTTT
TRBV6-2/TRBV6-3	TRBJ2-5	15	TRBD2	.	CASSRPRLAQETQYF	TGTGCCAGCAGCCGACCCAGACTAGCGCAAGAGACCCAGTACTTC
TRBV7-2	TRBJ2-7	15	.	.	CASSLGQGGNYEQYF	TGTGCCAGCAGCTTAGGACAAGGCGGTAACTACGAGCAGTACTTC
TRBV4-1	TRBJ2-5	14	.	few	CASSQDGYQETQYF	TGCGCCAGCAGCCAAGACGGCTATCAAGAGACCCAGTACTTC
TRBV6-2/TRBV6-3	TRBJ1-5	16	TRBD1	few	CASRPSQGAINQPQHF	TGTGCCAGCAGACCCTCGCAGGGGGCTATCAATCAGCCCCAGCATTTT
TRBV10-3	TRBJ1-6	15	.	.	CATSVRPGDNSPLHF	TGTGCCACCTCTGTCCGTCCAGGTGATAATTCACCCCTCCACTTT
TRBV20-1	TRBJ1-1	13	.	few	CSAIRTVNTEAFF	TGCAGTGCGATCCGGACGGTGAACACTGAAGCTTTCTTT
TRBV7-2	TRBJ2-7	15	TRBD1	many	CASSSRTGQFVEQYF	TGTGCCAGCAGCTCCCGGACAGGCCAATTTGTAGAGCAGTACTTC
TRBV30	TRBJ2-7	12	TRBD1	many	CAWGTGGYEQYF	TGTGCCTGGGGGACAGGGGGCTACGAGCAGTACTTC
TRBV25-1	TRBJ2-1	17	TRBD2	.	CASSVSMRGLGNNEQFF	TGTGCCAGCAGTGTCTCGATGCGGGGACTAGGTAACAATGAGCAGTTCTTC
TRBV18	TRBJ2-1	19	TRBD2	.	CASSPRLILAGDLYNEQFF	TGTGCCAGCTCACCTCGACTGATACTAGCGGGAGACCTTTACAATGAGCAGTTCTTC
TRBV11-2	TRBJ2-1	12	.	.	CASSFISSEQFF	TGTGCCAGCAGCTTTATTAGTTCTGAGCAGTTCTTC
TRBV12-3/TRBV12-4	TRBJ1-4	15	.	.	CASSTRTVHNEKLFF	TGTGCCAGCAGTACCCGGACAGTCCATAATGAAAAACTGTTTTTT
TRBV4-1	TRBJ1-2	14	.	.	CASSRPGRSPGYTF	TGCGCCAGCAGCCGACCGGGACGGTCACCGGGCTACACCTTC